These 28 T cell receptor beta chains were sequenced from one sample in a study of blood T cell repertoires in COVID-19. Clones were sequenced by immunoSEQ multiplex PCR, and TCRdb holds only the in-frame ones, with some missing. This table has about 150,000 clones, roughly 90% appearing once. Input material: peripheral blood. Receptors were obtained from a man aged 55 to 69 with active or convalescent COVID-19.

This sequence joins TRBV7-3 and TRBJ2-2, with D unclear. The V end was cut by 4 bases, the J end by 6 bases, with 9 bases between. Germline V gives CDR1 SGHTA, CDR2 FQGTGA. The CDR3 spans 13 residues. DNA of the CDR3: TGTGCCAGCAGCTCATCAGGCCCCGGGGAGCTGTTTTTT. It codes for CASSSSGPGELFF.

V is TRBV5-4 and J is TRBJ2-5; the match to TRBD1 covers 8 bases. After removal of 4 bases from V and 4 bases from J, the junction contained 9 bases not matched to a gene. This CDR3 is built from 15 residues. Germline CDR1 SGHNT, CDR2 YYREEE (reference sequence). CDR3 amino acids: CASSPAWDRRETQYF. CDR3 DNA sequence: TGTGCCAGCAGCCCTGCCTGGGACAGGCGAGAGACCCAGTACTTC. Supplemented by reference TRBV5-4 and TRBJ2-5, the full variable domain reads ETGVTQSPTHLIKTRGQQVTLRCSSQSGHNTVSWYQQALGQGPQFIFQYYREEENGRGNFPPRFSGLQFPNYSSELNVNALELDDSALYLCASSPAWDRRETQYFGPGTRLLVL.

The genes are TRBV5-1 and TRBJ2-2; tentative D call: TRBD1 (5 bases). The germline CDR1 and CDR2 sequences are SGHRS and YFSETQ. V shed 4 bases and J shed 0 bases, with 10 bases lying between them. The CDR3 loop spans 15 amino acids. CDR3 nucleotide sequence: TGCGCCAGCAGCGGGGCGGCCTCGAACACCGGGGAGCTGTTTTTT. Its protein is CASSGAASNTGELFF. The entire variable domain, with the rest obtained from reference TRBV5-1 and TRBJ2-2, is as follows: KAGVTQTPRYLIKTRGQQVTLSCSPISGHRSVSWYQQTPGQGLQFLFEYFSETQRNKGNFPGRFSGRQFSNSRSEMNVSTLELGDSALYLCASSGAASNTGELFFGEGSRLTVL.

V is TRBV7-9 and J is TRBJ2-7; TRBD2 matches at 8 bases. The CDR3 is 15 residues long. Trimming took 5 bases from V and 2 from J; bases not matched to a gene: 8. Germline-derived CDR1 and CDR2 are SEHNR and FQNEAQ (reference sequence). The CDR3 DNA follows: TGTGCCAGCAGCCCATTACTAGCGGAGCCCTACGAGCAGTACTTC. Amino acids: CASSPLLAEPYEQYF.

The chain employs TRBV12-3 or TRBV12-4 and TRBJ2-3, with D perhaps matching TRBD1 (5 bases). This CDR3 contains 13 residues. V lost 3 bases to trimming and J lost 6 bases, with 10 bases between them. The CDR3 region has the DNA TGTGCCAGCAGTTTGACAGCAGGGGATACGCAGTATTTT. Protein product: CASSLTAGDTQYF.

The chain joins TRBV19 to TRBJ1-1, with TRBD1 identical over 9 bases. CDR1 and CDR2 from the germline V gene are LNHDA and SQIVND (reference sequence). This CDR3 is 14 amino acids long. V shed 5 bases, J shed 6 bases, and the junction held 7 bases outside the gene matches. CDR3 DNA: TGTGCCAGTAGTCCACAGGGGGCGGACGCTGAAGCTTTCTTT. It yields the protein CASSPQGADAEAFF.

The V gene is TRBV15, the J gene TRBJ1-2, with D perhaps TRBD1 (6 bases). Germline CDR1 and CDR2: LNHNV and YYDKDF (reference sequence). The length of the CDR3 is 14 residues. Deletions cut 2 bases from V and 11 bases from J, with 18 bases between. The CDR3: CATSRPPGHLSYTF. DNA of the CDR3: TGTGCCACCAGCAGACCTCCGGGACACCTCTCGTACACCTTC.

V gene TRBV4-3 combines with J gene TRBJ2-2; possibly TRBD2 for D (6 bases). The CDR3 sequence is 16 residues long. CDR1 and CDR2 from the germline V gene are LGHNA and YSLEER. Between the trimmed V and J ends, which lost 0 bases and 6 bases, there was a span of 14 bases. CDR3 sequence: CASSQDPGRKAGELFF. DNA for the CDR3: TGCGCCAGCAGCCAAGACCCGGGGAGGAAGGCCGGGGAGCTGTTTTTT.

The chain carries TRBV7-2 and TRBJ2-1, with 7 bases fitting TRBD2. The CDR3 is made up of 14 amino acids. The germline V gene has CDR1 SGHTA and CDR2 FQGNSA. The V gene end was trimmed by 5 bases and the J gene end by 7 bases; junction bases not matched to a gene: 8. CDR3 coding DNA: TGTGCCAGCAGCGTGGTAGCCGGGGGGAATGAGCAGTTCTTC. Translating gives CASSVVAGGNEQFF.

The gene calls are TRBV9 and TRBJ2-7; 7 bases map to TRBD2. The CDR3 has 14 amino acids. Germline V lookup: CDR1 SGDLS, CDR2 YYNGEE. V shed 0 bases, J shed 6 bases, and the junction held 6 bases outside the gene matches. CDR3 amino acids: CASSVGGGGAEQYF. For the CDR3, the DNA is TGTGCCAGCAGCGTAGGCGGGGGAGGAGCCGAGCAGTACTTC.

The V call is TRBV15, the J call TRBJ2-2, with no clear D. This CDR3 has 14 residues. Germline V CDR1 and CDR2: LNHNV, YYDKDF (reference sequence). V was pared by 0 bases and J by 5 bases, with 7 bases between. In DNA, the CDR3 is TGTGCCACCAGCAGAGATGGCCCGACCGGGGAGCTGTTTTTT. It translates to CATSRDGPTGELFF.

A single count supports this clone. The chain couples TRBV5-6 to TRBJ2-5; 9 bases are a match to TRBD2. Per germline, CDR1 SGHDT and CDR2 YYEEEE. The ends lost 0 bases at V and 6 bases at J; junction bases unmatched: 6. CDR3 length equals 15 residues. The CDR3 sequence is CASSLALAGRKTQYF. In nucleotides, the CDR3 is TGTGCCAGCAGCTTGGCTCTAGCGGGAAGAAAGACCCAGTACTTC.

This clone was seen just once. CDR3 DNA: TGTGCCAGCAGCCAAAGGGGTTTCGGAAACACCATATATTTT. Residues: CASSQRGFGNTIYF. V and J are TRBV3-1 (or the pseudogene TRBV3-2) and TRBJ1-3, with D maybe TRBD1 (5 bases). V lost 2 bases, J lost 4 bases, and 9 bases lay in between. The germline V gene has CDR1 LGHDT and CDR2 YNNKEL (reference sequence). There are 14 residues in the CDR3.

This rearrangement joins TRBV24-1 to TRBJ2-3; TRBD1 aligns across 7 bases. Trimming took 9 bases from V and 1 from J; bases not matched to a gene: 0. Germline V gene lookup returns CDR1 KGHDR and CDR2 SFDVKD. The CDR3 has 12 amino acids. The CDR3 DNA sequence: TGTGCCACCGGACAGGGCACAGATACGCAGTATTTT. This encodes CATGQGTDTQYF.

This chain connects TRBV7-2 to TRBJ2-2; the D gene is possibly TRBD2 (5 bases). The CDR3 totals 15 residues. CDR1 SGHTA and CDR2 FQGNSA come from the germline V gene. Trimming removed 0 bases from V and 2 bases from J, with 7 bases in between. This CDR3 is CASSLASVNTGELFF. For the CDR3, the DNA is TGTGCCAGCAGCTTAGCTAGCGTAAACACCGGGGAGCTGTTTTTT.

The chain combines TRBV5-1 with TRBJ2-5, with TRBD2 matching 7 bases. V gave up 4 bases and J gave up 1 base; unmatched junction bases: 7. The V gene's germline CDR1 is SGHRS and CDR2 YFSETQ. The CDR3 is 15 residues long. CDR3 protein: CASSASGTTQETQYF. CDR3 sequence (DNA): TGCGCCAGCAGCGCCTCCGGGACTACCCAAGAGACCCAGTACTTC.

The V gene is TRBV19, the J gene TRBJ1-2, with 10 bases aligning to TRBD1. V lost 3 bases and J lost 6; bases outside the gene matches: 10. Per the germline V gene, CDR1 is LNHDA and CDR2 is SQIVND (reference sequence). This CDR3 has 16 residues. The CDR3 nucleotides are TGTGCCAGTAGTATCGGGACAGGGGCGAGAGTGGATGGCTACACCTTC. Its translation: CASSIGTGARVDGYTF.

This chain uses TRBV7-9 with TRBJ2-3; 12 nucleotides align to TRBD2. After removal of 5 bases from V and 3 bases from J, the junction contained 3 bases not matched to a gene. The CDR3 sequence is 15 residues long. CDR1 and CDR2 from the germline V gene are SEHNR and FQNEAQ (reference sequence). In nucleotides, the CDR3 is TGTGCCAGCAGCCGAACTAGCGGGAGGACAGATACGCAGTATTTT. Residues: CASSRTSGRTDTQYF.

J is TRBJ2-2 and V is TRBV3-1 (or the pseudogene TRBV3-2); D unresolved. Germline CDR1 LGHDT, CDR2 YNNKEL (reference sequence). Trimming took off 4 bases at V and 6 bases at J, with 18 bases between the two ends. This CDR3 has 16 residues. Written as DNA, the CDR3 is TGTGCCAGCAGCCCTCGTAGTTTTGTTGTATCCGGGGAGCTGTTTTTT. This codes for CASSPRSFVVSGELFF.

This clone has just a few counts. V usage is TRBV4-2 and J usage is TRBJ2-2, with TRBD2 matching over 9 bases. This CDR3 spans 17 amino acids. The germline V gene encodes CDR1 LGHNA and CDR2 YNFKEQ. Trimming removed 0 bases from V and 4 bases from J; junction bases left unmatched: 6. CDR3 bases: TGTGCCAGCAGCCAAGAGACAGCGGGGGGTTCCACCGGGGAGCTGTTTTTT. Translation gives CASSQETAGGSTGELFF.

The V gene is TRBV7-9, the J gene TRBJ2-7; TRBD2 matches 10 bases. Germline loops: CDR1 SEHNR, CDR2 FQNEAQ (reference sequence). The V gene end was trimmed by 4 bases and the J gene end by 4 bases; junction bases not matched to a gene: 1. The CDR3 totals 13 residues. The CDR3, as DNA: TGTGCCAGCAGCTGGACTAGCGGTTACGAGCAGTACTTC. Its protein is CASSWTSGYEQYF.

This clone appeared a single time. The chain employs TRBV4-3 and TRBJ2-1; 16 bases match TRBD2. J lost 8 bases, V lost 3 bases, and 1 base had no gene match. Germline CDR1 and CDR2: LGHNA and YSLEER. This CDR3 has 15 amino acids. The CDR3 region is CASSQGLAGGYEQFF. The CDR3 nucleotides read TGCGCCAGCAGCCAGGGACTAGCGGGAGGGTATGAGCAGTTCTTC.

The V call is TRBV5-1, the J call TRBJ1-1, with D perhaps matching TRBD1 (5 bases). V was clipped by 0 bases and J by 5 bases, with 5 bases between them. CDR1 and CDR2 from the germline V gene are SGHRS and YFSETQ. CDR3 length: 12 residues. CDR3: CASSLEGTEAFF. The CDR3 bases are TGCGCCAGCAGCTTGGAGGGGACTGAAGCTTTCTTT.

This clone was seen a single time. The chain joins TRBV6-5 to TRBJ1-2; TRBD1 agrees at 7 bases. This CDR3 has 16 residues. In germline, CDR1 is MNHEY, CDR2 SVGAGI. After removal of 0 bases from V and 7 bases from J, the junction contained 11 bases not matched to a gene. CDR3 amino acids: CASSYSGTEVLGGYTF. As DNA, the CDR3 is TGTGCCAGCAGTTACTCCGGGACAGAGGTCTTGGGTGGCTACACCTTC.

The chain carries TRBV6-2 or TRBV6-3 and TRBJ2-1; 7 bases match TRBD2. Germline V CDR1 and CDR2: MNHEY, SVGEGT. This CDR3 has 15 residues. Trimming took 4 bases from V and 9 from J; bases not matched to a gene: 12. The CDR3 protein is CASSSAGEGASEQFF. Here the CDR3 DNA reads TGTGCCAGCAGTTCCGCGGGAGAAGGGGCAAGTGAGCAGTTCTTC.

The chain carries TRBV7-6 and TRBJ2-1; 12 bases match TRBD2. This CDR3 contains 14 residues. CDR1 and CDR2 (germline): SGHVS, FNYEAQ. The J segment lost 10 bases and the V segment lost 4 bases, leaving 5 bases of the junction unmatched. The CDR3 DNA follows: TGTGCCAGCAGCTCCGGACTAGCGGGGCACGAGCAGTTCTTC. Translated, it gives CASSSGLAGHEQFF.

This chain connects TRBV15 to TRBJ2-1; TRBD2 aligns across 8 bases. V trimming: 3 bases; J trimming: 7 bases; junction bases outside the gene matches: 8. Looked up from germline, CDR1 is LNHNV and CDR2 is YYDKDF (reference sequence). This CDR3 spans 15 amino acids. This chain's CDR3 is CATSRRTIAGNEQFF. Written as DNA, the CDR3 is TGTGCCACCAGCAGGCGGACGATAGCGGGGAATGAGCAGTTCTTC.

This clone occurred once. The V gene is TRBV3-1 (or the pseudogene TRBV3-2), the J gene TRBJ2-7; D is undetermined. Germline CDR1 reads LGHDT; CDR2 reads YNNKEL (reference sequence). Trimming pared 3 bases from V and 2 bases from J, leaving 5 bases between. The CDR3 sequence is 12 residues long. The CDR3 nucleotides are TGTGCCAGCAGCCACTCCGCCTACGAGCAGTACTTC. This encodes CASSHSAYEQYF.